By sample share, the clone carrying this T cell receptor (beta chain) is medium-sized. As yet, its antigen is unknown. TCRdb used MiXCR to reprocess the reads, holding one entry per CDR3 protein. Here the sample spans about 560 distinct CDR3 sequences, 16% being singletons. The CDR3 loop spans 20 amino acids. V lost 3 bases, J lost 4 bases, and 28 bases lay in between. These data are taken from a study of liver allograft versus peripheral blood T cells. Study information: Transplanted-liver and recipient peripheral blood T cell receptor repertoires were compared.

Points from the study as a whole: According to reports, the T cell receptor repertoires inside liver allografts differed from those in peripheral blood.

J is TRBJ2-1 and V is TRBV12-3 or TRBV12-4, with TRBD1 as a possible D gene (5 bases). This TCR was recovered from a human patient who had a liver transplant. Some T cells may be graft donor cells. This CDR3 reads CASSFRAFPQAIKGYNEQFF. In nucleotides, the CDR3 is TGTGCCAGCAGTTTCAGGGCCTTCCCACAGGCCATTAAAGGATACAATGAGCAGTTCTTC.